This T cell receptor beta chain was documented in a study of cytomegalovirus exposure and HLA in healthy donors (dated by TCRdb to 2016 to 2017). Regarding the complete study: In an earlier analysis of roughly 590 of the donors, 276 Gb of sequence data and 117 million unique TCR beta sequences from about 190 million T cells were reported. An earlier analysis of more than 450 of the donors used high-throughput TCR beta sequencing to judge whether each TCR beta V gene segment behaved as functional or pseudogenic. Across approximately 400 genotyped donors of the cohort, an average of 235,054 unique TCR beta nucleotide sequences per donor were sequenced, and roughly a sixth of those sequences were non-productive. Besides the first cohort of around 670 subjects, a separate validation cohort made up of 95 to 150 different subjects was used. Class I and class II HLA loci were covered by the typing at four-digit resolution. Because of strong linkage in the cohort, five DR-DQ haplotypes were treated as single units for association and clustering. To predict cytomegalovirus infection status, the study brought together high-throughput TCR immunosequencing, statistical association of individual TCRs with disease status, and machine learning. Typing coverage varied by locus: about 620-630 donors for A, B, C, DRB1 and DQB1; some 520 for DQA1; more than 600 for DPA1; approximately 470 for DPB1. All discovery cohort repertoires had been generated on a single sequencing platform. To study patterns of TCR occurrence, a later analysis re-analyzed previously published TCR beta repertoires from more than 550 donors and added high-resolution HLA genotyping. Approximately 310 gigabases of sequencing data and 70 million to 85 million unique TCR sequences were included in an early release covering around 600 HLA-typed donors. Genome-wide SNP genotypes for about 65% of the 666 donors were used in a later genetic analysis, which treated that subset as a discovery cohort. The T cell repertoires of roughly 660 subjects were profiled by immunosequencing and related to cytomegalovirus serostatus. Rather than drawing on any new phenotypic data, the later analysis identified candidate immune exposures from TCR beta sequences and the way those sequences occurred across donors. Among the approximately 400 genotyped donors, about 83% belonged to the genetic ancestry cluster associated with self-reported Caucasian donors. The study was designed to test whether signatures of past pathogen exposure could be identified by cataloging public T cell receptors. Donor age, sex, ethnicity and CMV serostatus were collected together with the repertoire data.

The cohort comprised hundreds of healthy bone marrow donors. Cohort members were all nominally healthy when sampled, although unrecorded immune exposures were likely present. The donor was CMV seronegative and belonged to the group of several hundred seronegative cohort members. A peripheral blood sample was provided by each donor, and peripheral blood mononuclear cells were used for TCR beta sequencing. The Qiagen DNeasy Blood Extraction Kit was used to extract genomic DNA from the blood cell samples. Concerning this clone: This receptor's antigen is unknown. No clone much larger than this one lies a single base away; base qualities are absent.

The protocol used for the library was the immunoSEQ multiplex PCR assay. The multiplex PCR relied on a mix of 60 forward primers for TCR Vbeta segments and 13 reverse primers for TCR Jbeta segments. Amplification of the CDR3 region of rearranged TCR beta genes was performed with a multiplex PCR assay on genomic DNA. The Illumina HiSeq System was used to sequence the amplified TCR beta libraries as 87-base-pair reads. The authors processed their data as follows. Across the 700 or so repertoires, a later analysis counted 78 million or so unique TCR beta chains, roughly 11 million of which were shared by at least two donors. Raw reads were error-corrected and collapsed into unique sequences with a nearest-neighbor algorithm that merged closely related sequences to remove PCR and sequencing errors. Alignment of CDR3 sequences to IMGT reference sequences was used to assign V, D and J gene segments. For a sequence to be retained, a match of at least six nucleotides was required to both a V gene segment and a J gene segment. Rearrangements were classified as productive when the CDR3 lacked stop codons and remained in frame with V and J, and all other rearrangements were classified as non-productive. CDR3 was defined by IMGT convention, running from the second conserved V-encoded cysteine to the conserved J-encoded phenylalanine. Sequences without an unambiguous match to a single V gene segment were excluded from the earlier analysis of over 500 of the donors. In an earlier analysis of some 590 of the donors, V segments were called functional above 56.7% productive rearrangements and were called segregating when the between-donor standard deviation exceeded 5%. A statistical classification framework was built to diagnose cytomegalovirus status from the catalog of TCR beta chain sequences. V and J gene assignment, in a later analysis, came from comparing TCR nucleotide sequences with IMGT/GENE-DB human TR gene sequences. The TCRdist pipeline was used in a later analysis to assign CDR3 sequences and most-parsimonious VDJ recombination scenarios. In a later analysis, each TCR beta chain was defined by its CDR3 amino acid sequence together with its V-gene family, and reads without a unique V-gene family were excluded. As a way to deal with suspected cross-contamination and a sequencing artifact, a later analysis dropped over 550 nucleotide sequences that were highly shared and had low generation probability. In a later analysis, a clonal expansion index for each public chain was calculated from normalized within-repertoire ranks of inferred template counts. In a later analysis, generation probabilities were computed using a VDJ recombination model fitted to out-of-frame rearrangements, and the results were checked against IGoR. Hypergeometric tests were used in a later analysis to score TCR-TCR, TCR-HLA and TCR-CMV co-occurrence, with a repertoire-size bias correction applied to the TCR pairs. To estimate false discovery rates, a later analysis permuted the HLA or CMV assignments 20 times. In a later analysis, co-occurring TCRs were grouped using DBSCAN, with TCRdist sequence similarity added in when clustering inside HLA-allele-positive subsets. Repertoires with fewer than 30,000 or more than 120,000 public chains, plus five repertoires with anomalous nucleotide sharing, were excluded from co-occurrence clustering. TCRdb carries this immuneACCESS record with in-frame sequences only. Its versions omit some clonotypes, under half of them owing to an unresolved V gene in the studies checked, with the rest unexplained. V and J calls and clone size are given by that table; D and trimming were obtained from the DNA. Counted in this sample were 100,000 to 140,000 clones; 70% to 85% of them appeared once. Approximately 4.5% of the sample is in the top ten clones.

V is clipped by 4 bases and J by 3 bases, and the sequence between their germline boundaries is 12 bases long. The CDR3 numbers 14 residues from cysteine through phenylalanine. The read is trimmed to its CDR3 DNA, 42 bases read in frame from base 1. Based on the germline V gene, the CDR1 and CDR2 sequences are SGHDN and FVKESK. Here is what the overall study found, with its caveats: Most TCR sequences were seen in very few donors, while some public TCRs were found in many individuals. When HLA alleles, especially DR and DQ, strongly co-occurred, TCR associations were difficult to assign to individual alleles. Immune exposure information for the cohort was limited to CMV serostatus. A later analysis found that HLA-associated TCR beta chains were more clonally expanded and had lower generation probabilities than equally common non-associated chains. Broadly in line with IMGT annotations, most TCR beta V segments showed up in productive rearrangements about 87% or about 30% of the time in an earlier analysis of approximately 640 of the donors. A later genetic analysis associated a missense DCLRE1C variant with V-gene and J-gene trimming of TCR beta chains, and an independent cohort replicated the association. It was suggested by the authors that the approach could potentially be generalized to other disease states and immunological phenotypes. A later analysis associated about 16,000 TCR beta sequences with specific HLA alleles at a false discovery rate of 0.05. Roughly 15 rarely observed V segments, including chromosome 9 orphons, were excluded from the earlier analysis of several hundred of the donors because counts were too low. Correlated functional status among segregating V segments might be attributable to linkage disequilibrium, but an unknown experimental factor could not be ruled out. Because HLA typing was missing for some donors at each locus, association tests included only the typed subset. In vitro tests confirmed that a few of the cytomegalovirus-associated TCR beta chains recognize cytomegalovirus antigens. Compared with the roughly 600-donor mean, donors in an Asian-associated ancestry cluster had fewer N-insertions in productive TCRs, according to a later genetic analysis. A cluster of highly shared sequence variants was judged likely to represent a technical artifact of the sequencing pipeline. In a later analysis, the rate of TCR association differed among HLA loci, with DRB1 alleles having the most associated TCRs and HLA-C alleles having the fewest. A further reported finding was that TCR beta sequences accurately predicted the HLA-A and HLA-B alleles for most subjects in the first cohort. According to a later analysis, most CMV-associated TCR beta chains appeared to be HLA-restricted, and the HLA associations seemed to be driven largely by CMV exposure. A total of 150 to 200 TCR beta chains were listed by the study as associated with cytomegalovirus. The classifier was reported to diagnose cytomegalovirus status with high specificity and sensitivity in both the original cohort and the validation cohort. The 87-base-pair reads could not distinguish some IMGT-functional V segments, including TRBV6-2 and TRBV6-3, so those segments were excluded. A later analysis reported that several top co-occurrence clusters appeared linked to parvovirus B19, influenza, CMV and Epstein-Barr virus. Presence/absence analyses assumed roughly uniform sequencing depth across donors, an assumption that may not hold. This cohort had only TCR beta chains sequenced, and the lack of alpha or paired-chain data limited which features could be detected.

Sequencing was carried out using PBMCs. The sequence links TRBV14 to TRBJ1-2; the D gene is perhaps TRBD1, on 6 matching bases. The receptor was derived from a male donor in good health and CMV-seronegative. The bases read TGTGCCAGCAGCCCTTGGGACACCTACTATGGCTACACCTTC. Translated, this gives CASSPWDTYYGYTF.